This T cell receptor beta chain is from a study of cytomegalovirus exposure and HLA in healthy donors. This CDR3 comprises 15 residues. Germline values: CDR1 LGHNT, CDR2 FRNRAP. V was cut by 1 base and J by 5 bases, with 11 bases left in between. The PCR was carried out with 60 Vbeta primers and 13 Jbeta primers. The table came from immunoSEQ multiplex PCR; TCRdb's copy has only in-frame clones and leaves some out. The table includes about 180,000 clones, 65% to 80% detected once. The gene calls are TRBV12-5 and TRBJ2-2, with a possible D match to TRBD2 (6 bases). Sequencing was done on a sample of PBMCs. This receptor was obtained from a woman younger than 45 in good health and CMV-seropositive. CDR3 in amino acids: CASGLGREETGELFF. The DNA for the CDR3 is TGTGCTAGTGGTTTGGGTAGGGAGGAAACCGGGGAGCTGTTTTTT.